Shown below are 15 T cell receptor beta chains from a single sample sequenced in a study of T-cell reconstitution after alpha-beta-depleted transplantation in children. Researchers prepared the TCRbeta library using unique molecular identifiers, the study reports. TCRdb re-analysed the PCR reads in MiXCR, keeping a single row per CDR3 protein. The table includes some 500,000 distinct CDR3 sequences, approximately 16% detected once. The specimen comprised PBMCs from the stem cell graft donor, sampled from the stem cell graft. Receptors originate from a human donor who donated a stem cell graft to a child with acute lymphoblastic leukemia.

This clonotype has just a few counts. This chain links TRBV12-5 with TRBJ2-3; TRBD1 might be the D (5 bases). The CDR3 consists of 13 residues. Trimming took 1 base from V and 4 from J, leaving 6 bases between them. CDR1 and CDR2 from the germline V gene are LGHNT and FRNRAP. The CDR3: CASGLGGADTQYF. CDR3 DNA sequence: TGTGCTAGTGGTTTGGGGGGCGCAGATACGCAGTATTTT.

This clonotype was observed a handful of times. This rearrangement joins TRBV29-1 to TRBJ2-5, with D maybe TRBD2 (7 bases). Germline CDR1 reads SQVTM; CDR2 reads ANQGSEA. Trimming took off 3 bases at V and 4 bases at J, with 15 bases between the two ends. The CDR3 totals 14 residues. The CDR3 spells CSVDGGLLPETQYF. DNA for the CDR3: TGCAGCGTTGACGGGGGGCTTCTCCCAGAGACCCAGTACTTC.

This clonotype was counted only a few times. This chain's CDR3 is CSARDRASPATGELFF. The CDR3 nucleotides are TGCAGTGCTAGAGATCGGGCTAGTCCGGCCACCGGGGAGCTGTTTTTT. The rearrangement uses TRBV20-1 and TRBJ2-2; D remains unclear. There are 16 residues in the CDR3. Germline values: CDR1 DFQATT, CDR2 SNEGSKA (reference sequence). The V end lost 0 bases, the J end lost 4 bases, and 15 bases lay between the germline ends.

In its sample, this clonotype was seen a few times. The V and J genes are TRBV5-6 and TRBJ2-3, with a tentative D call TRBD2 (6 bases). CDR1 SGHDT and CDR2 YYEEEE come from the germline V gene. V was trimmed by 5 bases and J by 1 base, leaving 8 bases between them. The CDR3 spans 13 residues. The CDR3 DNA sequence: TGTGCCAGCAGGGAGGGACGCACAGATACGCAGTATTTT. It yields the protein CASREGRTDTQYF.

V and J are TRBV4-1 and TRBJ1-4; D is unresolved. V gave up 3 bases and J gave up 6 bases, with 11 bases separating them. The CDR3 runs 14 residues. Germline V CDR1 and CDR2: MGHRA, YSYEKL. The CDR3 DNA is TGCGCCAGCAGCCACCGAGGCGGGGATGAAAAACTGTTTTTT. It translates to CASSHRGGDEKLFF.

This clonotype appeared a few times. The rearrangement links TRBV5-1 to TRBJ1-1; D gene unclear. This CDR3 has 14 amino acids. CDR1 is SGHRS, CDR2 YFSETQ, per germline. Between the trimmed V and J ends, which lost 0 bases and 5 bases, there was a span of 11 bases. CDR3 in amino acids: CASSLVGGQTEAFF. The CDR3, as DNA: TGCGCCAGCAGCTTGGTGGGAGGGCAGACTGAAGCTTTCTTT.

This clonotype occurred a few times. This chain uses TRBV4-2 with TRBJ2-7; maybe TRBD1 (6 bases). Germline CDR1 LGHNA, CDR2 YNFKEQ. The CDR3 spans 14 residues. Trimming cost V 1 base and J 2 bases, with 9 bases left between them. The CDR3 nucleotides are TGTGCCAGCAGCCAAGGGACAGCTGCCTACGAGCAGTACTTC. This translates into CASSQGTAAYEQYF.

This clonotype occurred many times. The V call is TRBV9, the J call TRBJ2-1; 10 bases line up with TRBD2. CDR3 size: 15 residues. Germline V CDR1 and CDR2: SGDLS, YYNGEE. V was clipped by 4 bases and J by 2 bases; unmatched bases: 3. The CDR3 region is CASSQTSGAYNEQFF. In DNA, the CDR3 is TGTGCCAGCAGCCAAACTAGCGGGGCCTACAATGAGCAGTTCTTC.

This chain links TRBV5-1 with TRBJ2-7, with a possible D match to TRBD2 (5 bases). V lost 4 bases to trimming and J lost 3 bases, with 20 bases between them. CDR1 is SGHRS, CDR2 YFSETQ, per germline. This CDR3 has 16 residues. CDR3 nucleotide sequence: TGCGCCAGCAGCCCAGTGACTCCCTGGGAGCTCTACGAGCAGTACTTC. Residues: CASSPVTPWELYEQYF.

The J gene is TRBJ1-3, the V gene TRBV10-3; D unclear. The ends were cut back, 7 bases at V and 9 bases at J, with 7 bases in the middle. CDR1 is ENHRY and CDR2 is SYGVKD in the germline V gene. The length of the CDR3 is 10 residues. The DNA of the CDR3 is TGTGCCATCATAAAGGGCACCATATATTTT. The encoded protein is CAIIKGTIYF.

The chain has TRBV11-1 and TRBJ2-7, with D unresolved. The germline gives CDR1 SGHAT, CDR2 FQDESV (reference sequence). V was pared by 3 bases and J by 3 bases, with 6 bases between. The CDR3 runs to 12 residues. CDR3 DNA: TGTGCCAGCAGCTTCATAAACTACGAGCAGTACTTC. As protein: CASSFINYEQYF.

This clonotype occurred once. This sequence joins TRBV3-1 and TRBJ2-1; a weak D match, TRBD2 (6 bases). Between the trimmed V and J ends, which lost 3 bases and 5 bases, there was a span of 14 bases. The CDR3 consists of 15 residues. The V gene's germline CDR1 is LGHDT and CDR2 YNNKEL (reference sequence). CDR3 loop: CASSQPGRLNNEQFF. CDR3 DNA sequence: TGTGCCAGCAGCCAGCCAGGGAGGTTGAACAATGAGCAGTTCTTC.

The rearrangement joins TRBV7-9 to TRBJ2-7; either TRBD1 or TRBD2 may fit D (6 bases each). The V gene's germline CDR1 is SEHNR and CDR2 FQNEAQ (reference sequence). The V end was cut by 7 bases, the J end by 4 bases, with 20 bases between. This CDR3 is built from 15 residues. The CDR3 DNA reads TGTGCCAGCATCCGGGGGCTGGGGGATTCGTACGAGCAGTACTTC. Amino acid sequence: CASIRGLGDSYEQYF. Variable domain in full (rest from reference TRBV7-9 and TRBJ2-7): DTGVSQNPRHKITKRGQNVTFRCDPISEHNRLYWYRQTLGQGPEFLTYFQNEAQLEKSRLLSDRFSAERPKGSFSTLEIQRTEQGDSAMYLCASIRGLGDSYEQYFGPGTRLTVT.

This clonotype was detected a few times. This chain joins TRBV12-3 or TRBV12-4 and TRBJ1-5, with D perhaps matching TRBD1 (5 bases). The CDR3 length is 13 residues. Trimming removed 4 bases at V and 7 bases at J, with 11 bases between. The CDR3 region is CASSWGGRQPQHF. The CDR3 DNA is TGTGCCAGCAGTTGGGGCGGTCGGCAGCCCCAGCATTTT.

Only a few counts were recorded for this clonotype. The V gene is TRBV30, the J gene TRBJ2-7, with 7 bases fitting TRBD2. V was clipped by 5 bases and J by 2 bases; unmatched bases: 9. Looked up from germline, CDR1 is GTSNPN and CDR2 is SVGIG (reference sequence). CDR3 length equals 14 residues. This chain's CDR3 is CAWVVASGPYEQYF. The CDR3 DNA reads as TGTGCCTGGGTGGTTGCTAGCGGTCCCTACGAGCAGTACTTC.